The text below deals with one T cell receptor (beta chain). The data were obtained in a study of CD8 T cells in Susac syndrome. After extraction with the RNeasy kit, roughly 0.5 to 1 ug of the RNA was reverse transcribed using random hexamers. Using its own MiXCR run on the immunoSEQ multiplex PCR reads, TCRdb lists one record per CDR3 protein. The repertoire holds some 180,000 distinct CDR3 sequences, with roughly 94% as singletons. This CDR3 has 20 residues. Germline loops: CDR1 SGHDN, CDR2 FVKESK. V lost 3 bases to trimming and J lost 2 bases; unmatched junction nucleotides: 16. J is TRBJ1-5 and V is TRBV14, with 10 bases matching TRBD1. The clonotype was recovered from a human donor in good health. Sequencing was performed on CD4+ T cells from PBMCs. The CDR3 nucleotides read TGTGCCAGCAGCCATTCACCCCGGGACAGGGGTGCATATGGCAATCAGCCCCAGCATTTT. It translates to CASSHSPRDRGAYGNQPQHF. The whole variable domain, remainder taken from reference TRBV14 and TRBJ1-5, is EAGVTQFPSHSVIEKGQTVTLRCDPISGHDNLYWYRRVMGKEIKFLLHFVKESKQDESGMPNNRFLAERTGGTYSTLKVQPAELEDSGVYFCASSHSPRDRGAYGNQPQHFGDGTRLSIL.